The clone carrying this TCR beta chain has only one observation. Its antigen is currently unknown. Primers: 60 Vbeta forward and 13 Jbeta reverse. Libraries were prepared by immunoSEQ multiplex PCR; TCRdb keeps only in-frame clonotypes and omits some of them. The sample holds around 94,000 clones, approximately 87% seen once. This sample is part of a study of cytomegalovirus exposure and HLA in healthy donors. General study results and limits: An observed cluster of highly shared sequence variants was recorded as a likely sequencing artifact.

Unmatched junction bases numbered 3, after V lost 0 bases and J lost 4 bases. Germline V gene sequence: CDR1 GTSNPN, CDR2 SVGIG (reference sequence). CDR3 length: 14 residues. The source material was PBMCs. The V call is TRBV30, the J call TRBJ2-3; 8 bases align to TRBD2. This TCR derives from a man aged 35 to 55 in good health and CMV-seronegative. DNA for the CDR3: TGTGCCTGGAGTGTCCGCGGGGGGCCAGATACGCAGTATTTT. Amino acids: CAWSVRGGPDTQYF.